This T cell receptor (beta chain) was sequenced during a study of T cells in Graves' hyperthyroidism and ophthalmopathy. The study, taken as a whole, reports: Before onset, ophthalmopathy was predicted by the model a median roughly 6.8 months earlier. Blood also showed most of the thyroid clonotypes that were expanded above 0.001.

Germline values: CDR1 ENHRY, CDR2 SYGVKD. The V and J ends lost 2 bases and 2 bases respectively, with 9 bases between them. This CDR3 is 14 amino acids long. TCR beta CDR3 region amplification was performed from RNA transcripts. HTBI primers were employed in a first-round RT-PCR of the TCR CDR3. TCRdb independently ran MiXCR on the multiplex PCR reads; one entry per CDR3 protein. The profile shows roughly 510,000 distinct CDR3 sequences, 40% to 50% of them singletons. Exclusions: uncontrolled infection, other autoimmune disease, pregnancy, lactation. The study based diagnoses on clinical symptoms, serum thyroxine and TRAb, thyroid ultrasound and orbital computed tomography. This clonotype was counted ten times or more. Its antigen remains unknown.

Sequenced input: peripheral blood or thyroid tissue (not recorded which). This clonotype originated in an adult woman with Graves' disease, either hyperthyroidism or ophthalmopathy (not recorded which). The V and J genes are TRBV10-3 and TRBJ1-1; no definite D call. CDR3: CAISEPVDNTEAFF. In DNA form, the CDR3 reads TGTGCCATCAGTGAGCCCGTTGATAACACTGAAGCTTTCTTT.